This T cell receptor beta chain was found in a study of blood T cell repertoires in COVID-19 (dated by TCRdb to 2020 to 2021). A note on the overall study: Samples from collaborators originated in the United States, Italy and Spain and spanned both the acute and convalescent phases of COVID-19. The dataset comprised deeply sampled blood TCRbeta repertoires from subjects exposed to, actively infected with, or recovered from COVID-19. The repertoires were released in a freely available public database meant as a resource for research on the immune response to SARS-CoV-2. A de-identified subject ID, COVID-19 status, age in years and sex were almost always included in the sample metadata. Where available, HLA class I and class II types were taken from metadata supplied by the sample provider and were not determined by assay-based typing. Samples were obtained from the ongoing ImmuneRACE study (first 160 participants) and from over 1,000 subjects provided by 6 global collaborators. The prospective study material was composed of cDNA or gDNA derived from T cells, B-cell-depleted T cells, or PBMCs. Study-level results and caveats: The amount of clinical and demographic metadata varied by source and participant and was provided uncurated.

As to this clone: Its target antigen remains unknown. Within one base of it there is no much larger clone, and no base qualities were kept.

V and J lose 1 base and 6 bases, and a span of 16 bases separates them. CDR1 and CDR2 are read off the germline V gene as SNHLY and FYNNEI. Counted from cysteine to phenylalanine, this CDR3 has 16 amino acids. Only the CDR3 DNA stays, 48 bases, in frame from base 1. Participants in the prospective study were enrolled through a virtual design, were aged about 18 to 100 years, and lived in roughly 24 United States geographic areas. Cohort assignment in the prospective study relied on participant-reported clinical history from a screening survey and a study questionnaire. ImmuneRACE Cohort 3 recovered participants were defined by two consecutive negative NP/OP PCR tests, healthcare professional clearance, or symptom resolution. Each participant in the prospective study had whole blood, serum and a nasopharyngeal or oropharyngeal swab collected by mobile phlebotomists. Prospective study participants could optionally give additional blood draws and questionnaires over a roughly 2-month period. Before DNA extraction, blood samples from the prospective study were shipped at room temperature or frozen.

TCRbeta CDR3 regions were amplified from genomic DNA using the immunoSEQ Assay, a bias-controlled multiplex PCR. Per the authors' processing: The number of nucleated cells in each sample was estimated by amplification of reference gene primers within the assay. To quantify the absolute abundance of each unique TCRbeta CDR3 rearrangement, sequence reads were collapsed and filtered. Productive Simpson clonality was computed per sample as the square root of Simpson's diversity index over productive rearrangements. Not all clones reach the TCRdb copy of this immuneACCESS table, which keeps in-frame sequences only. Checked studies attribute under half of the gap to unresolved V genes and leave the rest unexplained. The DNA was the basis for D and trimming; V, J and clone size are from that table. Within this sample are under 500,000 clones, with roughly nine tenths of them counted one time only. The top ten constitute roughly 1.1% of the sample.

The chain employs TRBV2 and TRBJ1-5; 5 matching bases give a weak D call of TRBD1. The TCR sequence derives from a man aged 25-45 years who had recovered from COVID-19. The sequencing input was PBMCs or T cells enriched from blood (not recorded which). This receptor has the CDR3 CASSEGGGGVGQPQHF. The nucleotide sequence is TGTGCCAGCAGTGAAGGGGGCGGAGGGGTTGGTCAGCCCCAGCATTTT.